One and the same sample provided the 25 T cell receptor beta chains below, sequenced in a study of blood T cells in healthy people across ages. The second PCR ran about 6 to 12 cycles with a sample-barcoded 5' primer and J-beta primers. MiXCR, run by TCRdb on the 5' RACE reads, gives a single entry per CDR3 protein. The data show fewer than 2,000,000 distinct CDR3 sequences, roughly two fifths seen once. Sample: blood. These receptors all come from a human donor in good health.

The chain combines TRBV5-6 with TRBJ2-1; no definite D call. Germline V gene data show CDR1 as SGHDT and CDR2 as YYEEEE. The length of the CDR3 is 13 residues. Trimming took off 7 bases at V and 4 bases at J, with 12 bases between the two ends. CDR3 residues: CASSVALYNEQFF. The CDR3, as DNA: TGTGCCAGCTCCGTCGCCTTATACAATGAGCAGTTCTTC.

This chain uses TRBV5-1 with TRBJ1-4, with D uncertain. This CDR3 is built from 16 residues. Between the trimmed V and J ends, which lost 0 bases and 10 bases, there was a span of 19 bases. The germline V gene encodes CDR1 SGHRS and CDR2 YFSETQ. The CDR3 nucleotides read TGCGCCAGCAGCTTGGGGGTGGATTTTACCGCTGGAAAACTGTTTTTT. Protein sequence: CASSLGVDFTAGKLFF.

The chain uses TRBV5-1 and TRBJ1-1; D may be TRBD1 (5 bases). V lost 4 bases and J 5 bases, leaving 27 bases between the germline ends. Germline CDR1 is SGHRS and CDR2 is YFSETQ. The CDR3 has 18 residues. The CDR3 sequence: CASSPGTLLLTLRTEAFF. The CDR3 nucleotides are TGCGCCAGCAGCCCCGGGACCCTACTATTAACCCTTCGAACTGAAGCTTTCTTT.

The rearrangement links TRBV12-5 to TRBJ2-5; D is uncertain. There are 14 residues in the CDR3. The germline V and J ends were trimmed by 3 bases and 2 bases, with 10 bases remaining between them. The germline V gene encodes CDR1 LGHNT and CDR2 FRNRAP. The CDR3 region is CASGFGSVQETQYF. Written as DNA, the CDR3 is TGTGCTAGTGGTTTCGGTTCGGTACAAGAGACCCAGTACTTC.

This clonotype has only a few counts. The chain carries TRBV29-1 and TRBJ1-2, with 12 bases aligning to TRBD1. The V gene end was trimmed by 6 bases and the J gene end by 4 bases; junction bases not matched to a gene: 6. The germline V gene has CDR1 SQVTM and CDR2 ANQGSEA. The CDR3 runs to 14 residues. The CDR3 here is CSVRDRGRSYGYTF. Written as DNA, the CDR3 is TGCAGCGTGAGGGACAGGGGGCGCTCCTATGGCTACACCTTC.

This chain uses TRBV6-2 or TRBV6-3 with TRBJ1-2, with TRBD1 as a possible D gene (5 bases). Trimming took off 6 bases at V and 3 bases at J, with 17 bases between the two ends. The CDR3 has 15 residues. CDR1 is MNHEY and CDR2 is SVGEGT in the germline V gene. CDR3 in amino acids: CASSPGPSGDYGYTF. Here the CDR3 DNA reads TGTGCCAGCAGCCCGGGACCCTCCGGGGACTATGGCTACACCTTC.

The rearrangement uses TRBV20-1 and TRBJ1-5; D is possibly TRBD1 (5 bases). This CDR3 is 12 amino acids long. Deletions cut 4 bases from V and 4 bases from J, with 8 bases between. Per germline, CDR1 DFQATT and CDR2 SNEGSKA (reference sequence). The CDR3 protein is CSATGGNQPQHF. In DNA form, the CDR3 reads TGCAGTGCTACGGGGGGTAATCAGCCCCAGCATTTT.

Concerning this clonotype itself: Sequence at one end of the junction differs from germline and may be a read error. This sequence joins TRBV2 and TRBJ2-1, with D maybe TRBD2 (5 bases). From germline, CDR1 is SNHLY and CDR2 FYNNEI. This CDR3 contains 14 residues. The CDR3 region is CASCEASPYNEQFF. Written as DNA, the CDR3 is TGTGCCAGCTGTGAGGCTAGCCCTTACAATGAGCAGTTCTTC.

V is TRBV29-1 and J is TRBJ1-6; D call uncertain. The CDR3 loop spans 11 amino acids. Between the trimmed V and J ends, which lost 0 bases and 18 bases, there was a span of 12 bases. The germline CDR1 and CDR2 sequences are SQVTM and ANQGSEA. The CDR3 bases are TGCAGCGTTGAAGAGGCTGCCGCCCCCCACTTT. This sequence encodes CSVEEAAAPHF.

This clonotype appeared a few times. Here the CDR3 reads CASSFSREAFF. The DNA for the CDR3 is TGTGCCAGCAGTTTTTCGAGGGAAGCTTTCTTT. V and J are TRBV12-3 or TRBV12-4 and TRBJ1-1; D is undetermined. V was trimmed by 3 bases and J by 8 bases, leaving 7 bases between them. There are 11 residues in the CDR3.

The table lists this clonotype with a few counts. CDR3 region: CASIQGSWLYGYTF. The CDR3 bases are TGTGCCAGCATACAGGGTTCGTGGCTCTATGGCTACACCTTC. This rearrangement joins TRBV6-1 to TRBJ1-2; maybe TRBD1 (6 bases). The V and J ends lost 7 bases and 4 bases respectively, with 16 bases between them. CDR1 and CDR2 (germline): MNHNS, SASEGT. The CDR3 loop spans 14 amino acids.

The chain couples TRBV7-8 to TRBJ1-1; D unresolved. Germline CDR1 reads SGHVS; CDR2 reads FQNEAQ. The CDR3 covers 16 residues. Trimming stripped 1 base from V and 6 bases from J, with 18 bases between. The CDR3 bases are TGTGCCAGCAGCTTAGAGGTCCCGTTTGTAGGCCCTGAAGCTTTCTTT. Encoded protein: CASSLEVPFVGPEAFF.

The rearrangement joins TRBV4-3 to TRBJ2-7, with TRBD1 matching over 8 bases. The germline V gene encodes CDR1 LGHNA and CDR2 YSLEER. The CDR3 is made up of 15 amino acids. Trimming at V came to 4 bases and at J to 2 bases, leaving 7 bases not matched to a gene. The chain's CDR3 is CASSPGQENPYEQYF. The DNA for the CDR3 is TGCGCCAGCAGCCCGGGACAGGAAAATCCCTACGAGCAGTACTTC.

The V call is TRBV7-3, the J call TRBJ1-2; D call uncertain. Germline V gene sequence: CDR1 SGHTA, CDR2 FQGTGA. This CDR3 has 15 residues. Between the trimmed V and J ends, which lost 5 bases and 0 bases, there was a span of 13 bases. CDR3 amino acids: CASSRVFSPNYGYTF. The CDR3 DNA reads TGTGCCAGCAGCCGAGTTTTTAGTCCTAACTATGGCTACACCTTC.

This clonotype came up a few times. The chain employs TRBV11-2 and TRBJ2-7; weak D call: TRBD2 (6 bases). This CDR3 is built from 17 residues. The V end was cut by 1 base, the J end by 4 bases, with 20 bases between. Germline values: CDR1 SGHAT, CDR2 FQNNGV. In nucleotides, the CDR3 is TGTGCCAGCAGCTTAGGTAGGGCGGCTAGCGTTGTGTACGAGCAGTACTTC. Amino acid sequence: CASSLGRAASVVYEQYF.

To note about this clonotype: An end of the junction does not agree with germline; a read error may underlie this. The chain links TRBV12-3 or TRBV12-4 to TRBJ2-7, with D possibly TRBD2 on 6 matching bases. The CDR3 totals 15 residues. The CDR3 is CANSFRQGGFHEQYF. The CDR3 nucleotides read TGTGCCAACAGTTTTCGCCAGGGAGGTTTCCACGAGCAGTACTTC.

DNA for the CDR3: TGTGCCACCAGTGACCCCACAGGGTTTGGAGTAGAGACCCAGTACTTC. Its protein is CATSDPTGFGVETQYF. The V call is TRBV24-1, the J call TRBJ2-5; D is possibly TRBD1 (6 bases). Trimming left V 4 bases short and J 4 bases short, with 18 bases between. The CDR3 is 16 amino acids. Germline lookup yields CDR1 KGHDR and CDR2 SFDVKD.

This clonotype came up a few times. The rearrangement links TRBV9 to TRBJ2-5; the match to TRBD1 covers 9 bases. There are 15 residues in the CDR3. Germline V gene sequence: CDR1 SGDLS, CDR2 YYNGEE. Trimming removed 0 bases from V and 5 bases from J; junction bases left unmatched: 5. CDR3 residues: CASSVVGQGGETQYF. The DNA for the CDR3 is TGTGCCAGCAGCGTAGTGGGACAGGGTGGCGAGACCCAGTACTTC.

About this clonotype itself: An end of the junction does not agree with germline; a read error may underlie this. This rearrangement joins TRBV15 to TRBJ2-4, with D unresolved. Germline V gives CDR1 LNHNV, CDR2 YYDKDF (reference sequence). The CDR3 is 17 amino acids. This CDR3 is CATSGETPYLAKNIQYF. The DNA for the CDR3 is TGTGCCACCAGCGGAGAGACACCTTACCTAGCCAAAAACATTCAGTACTTC. Based on the CDR3 plus reference TRBV15 and TRBJ2-4, the full variable domain is DAMVIQNPRYQVTQFGKPVTLSCSQTLNHNVMYWYQQKSSQAPKLLFHYYDKDFNNEADTPDNFQSRRPNTSFCFLDIRSPGLGDTAMYLCATSGETPYLAKNIQYFGAGTRLSVL.

The V gene is TRBV7-9, the J gene TRBJ2-7; no definite D call. Trimming pared 3 bases from V and 2 bases from J, leaving 11 bases between. CDR1 and CDR2 from the germline V gene are SEHNR and FQNEAQ (reference sequence). The CDR3 is 14 amino acids. CDR3 DNA sequence: TGTGCCAGCAGCTTCTCCCAACCTGCCTACGAGCAGTACTTC. Its protein product is CASSFSQPAYEQYF.

The chain has TRBV7-9 and TRBJ1-4; D unresolved. This CDR3 contains 12 residues. With 4 bases removed from V and 5 bases from J, the gap between germline ends came to 5 bases. CDR1 and CDR2 from the germline V gene are SEHNR and FQNEAQ (reference sequence). In DNA form, the CDR3 reads TGTGCCAGCAGCTATCAGAATGAAAAACTGTTTTTT. It translates to CASSYQNEKLFF.

This clonotype has only a few counts. V usage is TRBV28 and J usage is TRBJ2-3; D is possibly TRBD1 (6 bases). This CDR3 has 15 amino acids. From germline, CDR1 is MDHEN and CDR2 SYDVKM. V was pared by 3 bases and J by 2 bases, with 12 bases between. CDR3 sequence: CASSLTGPYTDTQYF. The CDR3 DNA follows: TGTGCCAGCAGTTTGACAGGACCATACACAGATACGCAGTATTTT.

The chain combines TRBV9 with TRBJ2-4; no reliable D call. The end of the DNA aligns better with TRBJ2-7, so the J call may be wrong. Germline assignment: CDR1 SGDLS and CDR2 YYNGEE. This CDR3 region has 14 residues. The CDR3 DNA is TGTGCCAGCAGCGTAGGTCCTGTGCCCTACGAGCAGTACTTC. Its protein product is CASSVGPVPYEQYF.

This chain connects TRBV27 to TRBJ1-2, with TRBD1 matching over 7 bases. V trimming: 6 bases; J trimming: 4 bases; junction bases outside the gene matches: 11. The CDR3 contains 15 residues. Germline CDR1 and CDR2: MNHEY and SMNVEV (reference sequence). This CDR3 is CASRPGDSDIYGYTF. The DNA of the CDR3 is TGTGCCAGCAGACCCGGGGACAGCGACATCTATGGCTACACCTTC.

This clonotype showed up just a few times. The genes are TRBV2 and TRBJ2-4; D may be TRBD1 or TRBD2 (5 bases each). Gene TRBJ2-7 matches the end of the DNA better, so the J call may be wrong. The length of the CDR3 is 11 residues. CDR1 is SNHLY, CDR2 FYNNEI, per germline. As DNA, the CDR3 is TGTGCCAGCGGGGGTCTTTACGAGCAGTACTTC. Encoded protein: CASGGLYEQYF.